A selection of T cell receptor beta chains follows, all from one sample in a study of blood T cell repertoires in COVID-19. The data were produced by immunoSEQ multiplex PCR, yet TCRdb's version contains in-frame clones alone and is incomplete. The data hold about 370,000 clones, with around 89% observed a single time. The sequencing sample was made of peripheral blood. Every receptor here comes from a woman in her 30s with COVID-19, enrolled during active disease. Each CDR3 is given with its conserved first and last residue. D genes are given only for firm matches. The size of a clone is reported for some rows only, either as once, few or many, or as a class for expanded clones.

CDR3 length,clone size,D gene,V gene,J gene,CDR3 DNA,CDR3 protein
16,-,-,TRBV2,TRBJ2-5,TGTGCCAGCAGTGGGGTCCTAGCGCTGGGCCAAGAGACCCAGTACTTC,CASSGVLALGQETQYF
17,-,TRBD1,TRBV19,TRBJ1-2,TGTGCCAGTAGTATAGTTACGTCAGGGGGGATAGGTTATGGCTACACCTTC,CASSIVTSGGIGYGYTF
12,-,-,TRBV7-6,TRBJ2-2,TGTGCCAGCACTTGGGGGGCCGGGGAGCTGTTTTTT,CASTWGAGELFF
15,-,-,TRBV7-9,TRBJ1-4,TGTGCCAGCAGCTTGGGCAGGCGTACTAATGAAAAACTGTTTTTT,CASSLGRRTNEKLFF
14,-,TRBD1,TRBV9,TRBJ2-5,TGTGCCAGCAGCGCGGGTCACAGGGGGGAGACCCAGTACTTC,CASSAGHRGETQYF
13,-,-,TRBV7-2,TRBJ1-6,TGTGCCAGCGAAGGAAGCGGTGGATCACCCCTCCACTTT,CASEGSGGSPLHF
15,-,-,TRBV4-1,TRBJ1-3,TGCGCCAGCAGCCAAGATGGCCGCTCCGGAAACACCATATATTTT,CASSQDGRSGNTIYF
14,-,TRBD1,TRBV7-2,TRBJ1-1,TGTGCCAGCAGCCGGGGACAGGGCAGCACTGAAGCTTTCTTT,CASSRGQGSTEAFF
17,-,TRBD1,TRBV18,TRBJ2-3,TGTGCCAGCTCAGCGGATATAGGACAGGGGACCACAGATACGCAGTATTTT,CASSADIGQGTTDTQYF
13,-,-,TRBV7-8,TRBJ1-2,TGTGCCAGCAGCTTAGGCAGGGACTATGGCTACACCTTC,CASSLGRDYGYTF
15,-,TRBD2,TRBV4-3,TRBJ2-1,TGCGCCAGCAGCCTTACCAGCGGGGCCGGCAATGAGCAGTTCTTC,CASSLTSGAGNEQFF
17,-,TRBD1,TRBV3-1/TRBV3-2,TRBJ2-5,TGTGCCAGCAGCCAAGAATTCCGGGACAGGGCCCAAGAGACCCAGTACTTC,CASSQEFRDRAQETQYF
14,-,-,TRBV5-1,TRBJ1-6,TGCGCCAGCAGCTTCATGGAGGGGAGATCACCCCTCCACTTT,CASSFMEGRSPLHF
14,-,-,TRBV10-3,TRBJ1-1,TGTGCCACCAGTTCCTTGGGGGGTCTTTCTGAAGCTTTCTTT,CATSSLGGLSEAFF
16,once,TRBD1,TRBV5-1,TRBJ1-1,TGCGCCAGCAGCTGGGGACAGGGGGCGCGGTATACTGAAGCTTTCTTT,CASSWGQGARYTEAFF
14,-,-,TRBV7-2,TRBJ2-3,TGTGCCAGCAGCTACAGATCTAGCACAGATACGCAGTATTTT,CASSYRSSTDTQYF
14,-,-,TRBV28,TRBJ1-2,TGTGCCAGCACGGCTAGGTCGGGTGACGCGGGCTACACCTTC,CASTARSGDAGYTF
17,-,-,TRBV11-2,TRBJ1-4,TGTGCCAGCAACAAGAGAGGGGGAAGAGGGGCTAATGAAAAACTGTTTTTT,CASNKRGGRGANEKLFF
15,-,TRBD2,TRBV5-1,TRBJ2-5,TGCGCCAGCAGCTTGGATCTAGCGGGGTTAGAGACCCAGTACTTC,CASSLDLAGLETQYF
15,-,TRBD1,TRBV9,TRBJ2-5,TGTGCCAGCAGCGTAGGGACAGGGGTCGAGGAGACCCAGTACTTC,CASSVGTGVEETQYF
14,-,-,TRBV5-1,TRBJ2-3,TGCGCCAGCAGCTTGACTAGCAGCACAGATACGCAGTATTTT,CASSLTSSTDTQYF
14,-,-,TRBV6-6,TRBJ1-1,TGTGCCAGCATACCGATGGGGGCAGGGCCTGAAGCTTTCTTT,CASIPMGAGPEAFF
14,-,-,TRBV15,TRBJ2-5,TGTGCCACCAGCAGAGAACGGGGAGGCGAGACCCAGTACTTC,CATSRERGGETQYF
13,-,-,TRBV29-1,TRBJ1-2,TGCAGCGTTGAAGATCCTAGCCGGAATGGCTACACCTTC,CSVEDPSRNGYTF
16,-,TRBD1,TRBV24-1,TRBJ1-2,TGTGCCACCAGTGATCATATCGACAGGGGCATTTATGGCTACACCTTC,CATSDHIDRGIYGYTF
13,-,TRBD1,TRBV29-1,TRBJ2-3,TGCAGCGTTGGTGTTACAGGGGCAGATACGCAGTATTTT,CSVGVTGADTQYF
14,-,TRBD2,TRBV6-5,TRBJ2-3,TGTGCCACCGGTTCTAGCGGGGGATACGATACGCAGTATTTT,CATGSSGGYDTQYF
15,-,-,TRBV9,TRBJ2-1,TGTGCCAGCAGCCCACTAACGAATCCCTACAATGAGCAGTTCTTC,CASSPLTNPYNEQFF
13,-,TRBD2,TRBV29-1,TRBJ2-3,TGCAGCGTCTCGGGACTAGCATCAGATACGCAGTATTTT,CSVSGLASDTQYF
16,few,TRBD2,TRBV11-2,TRBJ2-2,TGTGCCAGCAGCCCGTGGACTAGCGGGGGGACCGGGGAGCTGTTTTTT,CASSPWTSGGTGELFF
14,once,TRBD2,TRBV27,TRBJ2-3,TGTGCCAGCAGGGGACTAGCGGGAGAAGATACGCAGTATTTT,CASRGLAGEDTQYF
17,-,-,TRBV4-3,TRBJ2-4,TGCGCCAGCAGCCCGAGTTGGGACTCCCTCGGAGGAAACATTCAGTACTTC,CASSPSWDSLGGNIQYF
14,-,-,TRBV5-6,TRBJ1-3,TGTGCCAGCAGCTTGTTGAGGGCTGGAAACACCATATATTTT,CASSLLRAGNTIYF
16,-,TRBD2,TRBV19,TRBJ2-1,TGTGCCAGTACCTCTTCCGGGACTAGCGGGACCCATGAGCAGTTCTTC,CASTSSGTSGTHEQFF
12,few,TRBD1,TRBV7-9,TRBJ1-4,TGTGCCAGCTGGACAGGGAATGAAAAACTGTTTTTT,CASWTGNEKLFF
14,-,-,TRBV6-5,TRBJ1-1,TGTGCCAGCAGTTACTCGGGTCATCTGGGCTCGGCTTTCTTT,CASSYSGHLGSAFF
15,-,-,TRBV11-1,TRBJ2-2,TGTGCCAGCAGCTTAAGGCGCAGGGACACCGGGGAGCTGTTTTTT,CASSLRRRDTGELFF
14,-,-,TRBV3-1/TRBV3-2,TRBJ2-4,TGTGCCAGCAGCCAACGAGGGGCCAAAAACATTCAGTACTTC,CASSQRGAKNIQYF
16,-,TRBD1,TRBV5-1,TRBJ1-2,TGCGCCAGCAGCGCCCCGGACAGGGGGACAAACTATGGCTACACCTTC,CASSAPDRGTNYGYTF
14,-,-,TRBV15,TRBJ2-2,TGTGCCACCAGCAGAGATAAAGCCGGCGGGGAGCTGTTTTTT,CATSRDKAGGELFF
18,-,-,TRBV28,TRBJ1-5,TGTGCCAGCAGCCCCTCCGCCCGGCTGGAGGGCGGGGGGCAGCCCCAGCATTTT,CASSPSARLEGGGQPQHF
17,-,-,TRBV7-2,TRBJ1-4,TGTGCCAGCAGCTTAGACGGGGTCGGGACAACTAATGAAAAACTGTTTTTT,CASSLDGVGTTNEKLFF
14,few,TRBD1,TRBV6-6,TRBJ1-2,TGTGCCAGCACCTCGTCAGGGGGCTACTATGGCTACACCTTC,CASTSSGGYYGYTF
14,-,-,TRBV27,TRBJ2-7,TGTGCCAGCAGTTTATTCCGAGGTTCCTACGAGCAGTACTTC,CASSLFRGSYEQYF
15,-,-,TRBV9,TRBJ2-7,TGTGCCAGCAGCCAAGCCTCCGCGTTTACCTACGAGCAGTACTTC,CASSQASAFTYEQYF
16,once,-,TRBV11-3,TRBJ1-6,TGTGCCAGCAGCCCACACAGCAGCTCCTATAATTCACCCCTCCACTTT,CASSPHSSSYNSPLHF
18,-,-,TRBV4-3,TRBJ2-3,TGCGCCAGCAGCCTTGGCAAGTGGGCCGTCCCTCCCACAGATACGCAGTATTTT,CASSLGKWAVPPTDTQYF
15,-,-,TRBV6-6,TRBJ2-4,TGTGCCAGCAGCCACTATACACTAGCCAAAAACATTCAGTACTTC,CASSHYTLAKNIQYF
16,once,TRBD2,TRBV18,TRBJ2-2,TGTGCCAGCTCACCACGACTAGCGGGAGGTACCGGGGAGCTGTTTTTT,CASSPRLAGGTGELFF
16,-,TRBD1,TRBV24-1,TRBJ2-2,TGTGCCACCAGTGACCGGTACAGGGGATGGACCGGGGAGCTGTTTTTT,CATSDRYRGWTGELFF